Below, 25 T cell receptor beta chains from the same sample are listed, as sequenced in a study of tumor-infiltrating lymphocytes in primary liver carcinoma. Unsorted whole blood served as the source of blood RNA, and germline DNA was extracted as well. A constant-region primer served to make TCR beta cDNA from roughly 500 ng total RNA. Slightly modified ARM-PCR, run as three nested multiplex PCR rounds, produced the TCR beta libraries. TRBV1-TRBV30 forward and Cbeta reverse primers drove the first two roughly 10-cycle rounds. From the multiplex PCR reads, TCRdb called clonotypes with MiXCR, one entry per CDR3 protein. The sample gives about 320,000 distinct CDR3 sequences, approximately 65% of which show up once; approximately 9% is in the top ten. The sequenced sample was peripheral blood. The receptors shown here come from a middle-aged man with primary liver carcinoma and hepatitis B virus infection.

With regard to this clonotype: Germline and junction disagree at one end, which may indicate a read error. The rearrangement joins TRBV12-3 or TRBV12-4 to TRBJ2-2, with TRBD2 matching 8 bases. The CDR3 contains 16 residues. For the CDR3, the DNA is TGTGTCAGCAACTTAGGAACTAGCGGAATCACCGGGGAGCTGTTTTTT. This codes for CVSNLGTSGITGELFF.

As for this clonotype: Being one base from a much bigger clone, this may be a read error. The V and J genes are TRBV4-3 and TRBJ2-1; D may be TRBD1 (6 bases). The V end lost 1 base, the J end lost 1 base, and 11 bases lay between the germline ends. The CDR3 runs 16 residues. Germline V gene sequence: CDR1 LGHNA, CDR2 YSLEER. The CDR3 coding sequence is TGCGCCAGCAGCCAAGTTTCACAGGGTTCCTACAATGAGCAGTTCTTC. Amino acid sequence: CASSQVSQGSYNEQFF.

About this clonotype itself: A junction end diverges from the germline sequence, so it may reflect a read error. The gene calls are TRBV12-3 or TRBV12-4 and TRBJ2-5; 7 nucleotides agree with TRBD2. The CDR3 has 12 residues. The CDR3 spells CVSREGRSAQYF. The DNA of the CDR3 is TGTGTCAGCAGGGAGGGGCGGTCGGCCCAGTACTTC.

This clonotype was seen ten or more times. In DNA, the CDR3 is TGTGCCAGCAGCCAAGATAACAGGGAATACGAGCAGTACTTC. As protein: CASSQDNREYEQYF. The chain combines TRBV4-2 with TRBJ2-7; D might be TRBD1 (6 bases). The CDR3 runs to 14 residues. V lost 0 bases, J lost 4 bases, and 10 bases lay in between. Per germline, CDR1 LGHNA and CDR2 YNFKEQ.

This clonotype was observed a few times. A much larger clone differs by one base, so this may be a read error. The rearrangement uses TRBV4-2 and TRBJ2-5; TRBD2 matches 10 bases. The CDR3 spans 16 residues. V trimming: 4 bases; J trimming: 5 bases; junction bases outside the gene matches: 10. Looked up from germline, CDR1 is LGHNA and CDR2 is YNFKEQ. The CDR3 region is CASSPEGTSGIETQYF. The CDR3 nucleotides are TGTGCCAGCAGCCCTGAAGGTACTAGCGGGATTGAGACCCAGTACTTC.

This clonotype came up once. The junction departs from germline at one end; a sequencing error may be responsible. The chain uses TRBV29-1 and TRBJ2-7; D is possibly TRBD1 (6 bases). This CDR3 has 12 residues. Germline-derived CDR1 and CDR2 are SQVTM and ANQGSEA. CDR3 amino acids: CSAGFTQGKVDF. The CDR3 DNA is TGCAGCGCTGGATTCACCCAGGGGAAAGTCGACTTC.

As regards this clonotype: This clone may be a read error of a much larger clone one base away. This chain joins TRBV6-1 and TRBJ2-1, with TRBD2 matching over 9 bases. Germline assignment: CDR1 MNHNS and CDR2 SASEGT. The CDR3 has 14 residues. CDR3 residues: CAISASTSGTEQFF. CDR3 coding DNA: TGTGCCATCAGTGCCTCGACTAGCGGCACTGAGCAGTTCTTC.

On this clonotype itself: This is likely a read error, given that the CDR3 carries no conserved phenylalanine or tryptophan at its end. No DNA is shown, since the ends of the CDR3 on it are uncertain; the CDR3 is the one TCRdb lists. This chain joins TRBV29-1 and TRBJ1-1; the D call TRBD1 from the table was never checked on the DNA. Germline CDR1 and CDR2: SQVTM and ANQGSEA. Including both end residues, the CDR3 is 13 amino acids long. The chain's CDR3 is CSVAGGLGTEAIL.

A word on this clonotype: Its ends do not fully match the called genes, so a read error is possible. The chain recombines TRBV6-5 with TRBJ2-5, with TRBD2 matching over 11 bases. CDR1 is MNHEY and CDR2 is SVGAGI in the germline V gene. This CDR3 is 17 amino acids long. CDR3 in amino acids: CASSYSEGTSGRRSQYF. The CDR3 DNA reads TGTGCCAGCAGTTACTCGGAGGGGACTAGCGGAAGAAGGAGCCAGTACTTT.

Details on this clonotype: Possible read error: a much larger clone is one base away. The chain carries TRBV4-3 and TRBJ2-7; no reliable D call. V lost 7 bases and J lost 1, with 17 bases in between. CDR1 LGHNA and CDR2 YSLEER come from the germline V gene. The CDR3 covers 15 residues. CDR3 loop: CASNQEQFSSYEQYF. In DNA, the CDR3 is TGCGCCAGCAACCAGGAACAGTTTTCTTCCTACGAGCAGTACTTC.

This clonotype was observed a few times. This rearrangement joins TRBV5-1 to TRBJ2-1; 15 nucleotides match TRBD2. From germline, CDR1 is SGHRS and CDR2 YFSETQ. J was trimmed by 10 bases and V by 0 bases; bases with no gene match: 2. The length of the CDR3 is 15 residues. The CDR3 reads CASSLEGLAGGEQFF. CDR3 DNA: TGCGCCAGCAGCTTGGAAGGACTAGCGGGAGGGGAGCAGTTCTTC. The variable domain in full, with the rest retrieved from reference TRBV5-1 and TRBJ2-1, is KAGVTQTPRYLIKTRGQQVTLSCSPISGHRSVSWYQQTPGQGLQFLFEYFSETQRNKGNFPGRFSGRQFSNSRSEMNVSTLELGDSALYLCASSLEGLAGGEQFFGPGTRLTVL.

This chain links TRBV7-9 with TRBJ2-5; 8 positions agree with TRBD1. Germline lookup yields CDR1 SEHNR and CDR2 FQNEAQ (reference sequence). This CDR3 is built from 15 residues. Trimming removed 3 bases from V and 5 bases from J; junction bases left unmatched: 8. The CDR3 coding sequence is TGTGCCAGCAGCTTTGAGGGACAGGTGGGGGAGACCCAGTACTTC. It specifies CASSFEGQVGETQYF.

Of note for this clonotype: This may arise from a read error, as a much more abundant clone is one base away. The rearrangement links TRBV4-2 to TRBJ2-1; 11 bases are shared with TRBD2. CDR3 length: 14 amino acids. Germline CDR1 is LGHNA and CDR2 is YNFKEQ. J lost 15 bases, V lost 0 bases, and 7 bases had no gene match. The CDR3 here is CASSQEASGRRVFF. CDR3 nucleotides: TGTGCCAGCAGCCAAGAAGCTAGCGGGAGGAGGGTGTTCTTC.

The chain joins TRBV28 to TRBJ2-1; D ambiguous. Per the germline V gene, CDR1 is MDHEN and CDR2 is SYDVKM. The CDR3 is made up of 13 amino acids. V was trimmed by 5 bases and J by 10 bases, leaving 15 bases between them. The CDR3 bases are TGTGCCAGCAGTCCGGCTCCAGGTAACGAGCAGTTCTTC. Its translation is CASSPAPGNEQFF.

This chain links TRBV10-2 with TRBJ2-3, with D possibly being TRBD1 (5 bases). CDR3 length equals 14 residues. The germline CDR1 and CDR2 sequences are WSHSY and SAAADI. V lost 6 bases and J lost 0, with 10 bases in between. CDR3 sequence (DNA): TGCGCCAGCAGGGTTGGGGCTAGCACAGATACGCAGTATTTT. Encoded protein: CASRVGASTDTQYF.

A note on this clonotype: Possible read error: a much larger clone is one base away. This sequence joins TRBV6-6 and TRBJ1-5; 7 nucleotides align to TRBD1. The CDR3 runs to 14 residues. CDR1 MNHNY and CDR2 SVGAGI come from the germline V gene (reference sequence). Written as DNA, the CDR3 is TGTGCCAGCAAGGGACAGTATAGCAATCAGCCCCATCATTTT. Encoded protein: CASKGQYSNQPHHF.

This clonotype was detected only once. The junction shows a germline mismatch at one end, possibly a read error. The CDR3, as DNA: TGCGCCTGCAGCCAAGATTGGGGTAGAGGGGGGTACACAGATACGCAGTATTTT. It specifies CACSQDWGRGGYTDTQYF. The chain is built from TRBV4-3 and TRBJ2-3; D is tentatively TRBD1 or TRBD2 (6 bases each). The CDR3 covers 18 residues. The germline V gene has CDR1 LGHNA and CDR2 YSLEER.

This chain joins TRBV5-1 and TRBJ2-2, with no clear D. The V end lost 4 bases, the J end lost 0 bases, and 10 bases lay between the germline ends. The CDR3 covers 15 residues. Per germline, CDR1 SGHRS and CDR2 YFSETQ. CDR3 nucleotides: TGCGCCAGCAGCCTGTACGGATCGAACACCGGGGAGCTGTTTTTT. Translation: CASSLYGSNTGELFF.

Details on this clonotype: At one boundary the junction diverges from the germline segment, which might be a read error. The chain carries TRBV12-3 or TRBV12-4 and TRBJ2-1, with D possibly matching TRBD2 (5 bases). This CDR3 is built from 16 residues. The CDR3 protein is CVSSLRGIYSYNEQFF. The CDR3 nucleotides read TGTGTCAGCAGTTTACGGGGAATATACTCCTACAATGAACAGTTCTTC.

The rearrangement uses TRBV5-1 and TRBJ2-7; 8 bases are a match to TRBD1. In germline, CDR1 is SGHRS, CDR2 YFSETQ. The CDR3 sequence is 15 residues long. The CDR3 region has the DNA TGCGCTGGCAGCTTGGAAGCAGGGGGCCCCTACGAGCAGTACTTC. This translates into CAGSLEAGGPYEQYF.

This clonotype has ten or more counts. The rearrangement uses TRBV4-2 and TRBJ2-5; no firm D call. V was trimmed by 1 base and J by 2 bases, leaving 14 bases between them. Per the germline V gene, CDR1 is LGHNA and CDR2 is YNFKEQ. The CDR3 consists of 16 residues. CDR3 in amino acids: CASSQGLTRQQETQYF. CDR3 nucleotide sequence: TGTGCCAGCAGCCAAGGCCTGACAAGGCAACAAGAGACCCAGTACTTC.

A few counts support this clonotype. CDR3 nucleotide sequence: TGTGCCAGCAGCTTAGACAGGGAGAGAGAGCAGTACTTC. This translates into CASSLDREREQYF. This chain uses TRBV7-8 with TRBJ2-7; D is possibly TRBD1 (6 bases). The CDR3 runs to 13 residues. Germline assignment: CDR1 SGHVS and CDR2 FQNEAQ. The V end lost 1 base, the J end lost 7 bases, and 11 bases lay between the germline ends.

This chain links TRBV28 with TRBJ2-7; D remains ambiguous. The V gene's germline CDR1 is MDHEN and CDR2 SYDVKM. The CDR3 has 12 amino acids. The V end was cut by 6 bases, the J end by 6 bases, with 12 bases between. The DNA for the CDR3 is TGTGCCAGCAGATACAGTACACGCGAGCAGTACTTC. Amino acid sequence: CASRYSTREQYF.

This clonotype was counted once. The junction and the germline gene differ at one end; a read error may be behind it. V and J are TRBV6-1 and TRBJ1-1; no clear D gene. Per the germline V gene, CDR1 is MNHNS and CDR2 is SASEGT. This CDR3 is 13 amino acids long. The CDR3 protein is CTSRLAGGTEAFF. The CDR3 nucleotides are TGTACCAGCCGGCTCGCGGGCGGCACTGAAGCTTTCTTT.

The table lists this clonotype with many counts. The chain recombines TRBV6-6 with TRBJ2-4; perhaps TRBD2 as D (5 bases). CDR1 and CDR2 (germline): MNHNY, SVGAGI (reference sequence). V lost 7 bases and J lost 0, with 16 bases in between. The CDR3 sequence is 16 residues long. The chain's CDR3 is CASTGESTLAKNIQYF. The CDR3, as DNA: TGTGCCAGCACCGGGGAGTCCACGTTAGCCAAAAACATTCAGTACTTC.